A selection of T cell receptor beta chains follows, all from one sample in a study of cytomegalovirus exposure and HLA in healthy donors. Data came from immunoSEQ multiplex PCR; TCRdb stores just in-frame clones and leaves some out. The data show 200,000 to 300,000 clones, with approximately 84% seen just once and roughly 1.2% held by the top ten. The material sequenced was PBMCs. The receptors were sampled from a woman aged 30 to 39 in good health and CMV-seropositive. The CDR3 runs from the conserved cysteine through the conserved F or W. A D gene is named only where the DNA matches it firmly. Size tells how often a clone was seen (once, few, many) or the class of an expanded clone, and some rows leave it out.

V gene: TRBV11-3; D gene: TRBD2; clone size: once; J gene: TRBJ2-1; CDR3 DNA: TGTGCCAGCAGCTTCCCCGGGGGGTCGGCTGAGCAGTTCTTC; CDR3 protein: CASSFPGGSAEQFF
V gene: TRBV30; D gene: TRBD1; clone size: .; J gene: TRBJ1-3; CDR3 DNA: TGTGCCTACCACTGGGACAGGGGATTTGGAAACACCATATATTTT; CDR3 protein: CAYHWDRGFGNTIYF
V gene: TRBV19; D gene: TRBD1; clone size: many; J gene: TRBJ1-5; CDR3 DNA: TGTGCCAGTAATATACAGGGGGATAGCAATCAGCCCCAGCATTTT; CDR3 protein: CASNIQGDSNQPQHF
V gene: TRBV19; D gene: .; clone size: .; J gene: TRBJ1-1; CDR3 DNA: TGTGCCAGTAGTATAGCGGACAGCCAAAACACTGAAGCTTTCTTT; CDR3 protein: CASSIADSQNTEAFF
V gene: TRBV10-1; D gene: .; clone size: .; J gene: TRBJ2-7; CDR3 DNA: TGCGCCAGCAGCGTGAGGCGGGAATCCGAGCAGTACTTC; CDR3 protein: CASSVRRESEQYF
V gene: TRBV5-1; D gene: TRBD1; clone size: .; J gene: TRBJ2-7; CDR3 DNA: TGCGCCAGCAGCTTAACAGGGGCGTACGAGCAGTACTTC; CDR3 protein: CASSLTGAYEQYF
V gene: TRBV25-1; D gene: .; clone size: .; J gene: TRBJ1-5; CDR3 DNA: TGTGCCAGCAGTCCCCCCGGAGGGAACAATCAGCCCCAGCATTTT; CDR3 protein: CASSPPGGNNQPQHF
V gene: TRBV6-1; D gene: .; clone size: .; J gene: TRBJ1-2; CDR3 DNA: TGTGCCAGCAGTGAGACGAGAGAGCGGGGCTACACCTTC; CDR3 protein: CASSETRERGYTF
V gene: TRBV4-1; D gene: TRBD2; clone size: .; J gene: TRBJ2-1; CDR3 DNA: TGCGCCAGCAGCCAAGACTCTAGCGGTTACAATGAGCAGTTCTTC; CDR3 protein: CASSQDSSGYNEQFF
V gene: TRBV2; D gene: .; clone size: .; J gene: TRBJ1-5; CDR3 DNA: TGTGCCAGCACCCCGGAGGCCTGGCGGCCCCAGCATTTT; CDR3 protein: CASTPEAWRPQHF
V gene: TRBV27; D gene: TRBD1; clone size: .; J gene: TRBJ1-2; CDR3 DNA: TGTGCCAGCAGGGGGACAGGGAATGTTGGCTACACCTTC; CDR3 protein: CASRGTGNVGYTF
V gene: TRBV7-9; D gene: .; clone size: .; J gene: TRBJ1-4; CDR3 DNA: TGTGCCAGCAGCTTCAGGGCAACTAATGAAAAACTGTTTTTT; CDR3 protein: CASSFRATNEKLFF
V gene: TRBV9; D gene: .; clone size: .; J gene: TRBJ1-1; CDR3 DNA: TGTGCCAGCAGCGATCCGGGGAGATTGAACACTGAAGCTTTCTTT; CDR3 protein: CASSDPGRLNTEAFF
V gene: TRBV7-9; D gene: TRBD2; clone size: .; J gene: TRBJ2-1; CDR3 DNA: TGTGCCAGCAGCCAGCTAGCGGGAGACTCCTACAATGAGCAGTTCTTC; CDR3 protein: CASSQLAGDSYNEQFF
V gene: TRBV6-5; D gene: TRBD1; clone size: once; J gene: TRBJ1-2; CDR3 DNA: TGTGCCAGCAGTTACTCTTATACAGGGGAAGGTGGCTACACCTTC; CDR3 protein: CASSYSYTGEGGYTF
V gene: TRBV6-6; D gene: TRBD1; clone size: .; J gene: TRBJ1-2; CDR3 DNA: TGTGCCAGCAGTTACATTACAGGGGAGAGGTATGGCTACACCTTC; CDR3 protein: CASSYITGERYGYTF
V gene: TRBV6-5; D gene: .; clone size: .; J gene: TRBJ2-7; CDR3 DNA: TGTGCCAGCAGTGCGGGCAGCAGCTACGAGCAGTACTTC; CDR3 protein: CASSAGSSYEQYF
V gene: TRBV5-1; D gene: TRBD2; clone size: .; J gene: TRBJ2-1; CDR3 DNA: TGCGCCAGCAGCTTGGCCGCTAGCGGGACAAATGAGCAGTTCTTC; CDR3 protein: CASSLAASGTNEQFF
V gene: TRBV27; D gene: .; clone size: .; J gene: TRBJ2-1; CDR3 DNA: TGTGCCAGCAGTCCCATCGGGTACAATGAGCAGTTCTTC; CDR3 protein: CASSPIGYNEQFF
V gene: TRBV10-3; D gene: .; clone size: .; J gene: TRBJ1-3; CDR3 DNA: TGTGCCATCAGTGAATGGGGGGTTGAAGGAAACACCATATATTTT; CDR3 protein: CAISEWGVEGNTIYF
V gene: TRBV7-2; D gene: TRBD2; clone size: .; J gene: TRBJ2-3; CDR3 DNA: TGTGCTAGCGGGAGCCAGAGCACAGATACGCAGTATTTT; CDR3 protein: CASGSQSTDTQYF
V gene: TRBV5-1; D gene: .; clone size: .; J gene: TRBJ2-3; CDR3 DNA: TGCGCCAGCAGCTTAGGCGCTGTGGCAGGGACAGATACGCAGTATTTT; CDR3 protein: CASSLGAVAGTDTQYF
V gene: TRBV30; D gene: TRBD1; clone size: .; J gene: TRBJ2-5; CDR3 DNA: TGTGCCTGGATCCCCTCAGGGGGCTCGGAGACCCAGTACTTC; CDR3 protein: CAWIPSGGSETQYF
V gene: TRBV9; D gene: TRBD1; clone size: .; J gene: TRBJ1-2; CDR3 DNA: TGTGCCAGCAGCGTAGAGGGACAGAGGAACTATGGCTACACCTTC; CDR3 protein: CASSVEGQRNYGYTF
V gene: TRBV5-1; D gene: .; clone size: .; J gene: TRBJ2-5; CDR3 DNA: TGCGCCAGCAGCTTGGACACCTGGGAAGGGGAAGAGACCCAGTACTTC; CDR3 protein: CASSLDTWEGEETQYF
V gene: TRBV7-6; D gene: .; clone size: .; J gene: TRBJ1-1; CDR3 DNA: TGTGCCAGCAGCTTAGGGGGCTCCACTGAAGCTTTCTTT; CDR3 protein: CASSLGGSTEAFF
V gene: TRBV7-9; D gene: TRBD1; clone size: .; J gene: TRBJ2-1; CDR3 DNA: TGTGCCAGCAGCTCCGGGACAGGGTGGCATGAGCAGTTCTTC; CDR3 protein: CASSSGTGWHEQFF
V gene: TRBV7-9; D gene: TRBD1; clone size: .; J gene: TRBJ2-5; CDR3 DNA: TGTGCCAGCAGGACGGACAGGGGTGGTTTGGAGACCCAGTACTTC; CDR3 protein: CASRTDRGGLETQYF
V gene: TRBV9; D gene: TRBD2; clone size: .; J gene: TRBJ2-1; CDR3 DNA: TGTGCCAGCAGCACACGGACTAGCGGGAGTCTTGAGCAGTTCTTC; CDR3 protein: CASSTRTSGSLEQFF
V gene: TRBV5-1; D gene: .; clone size: .; J gene: TRBJ1-2; CDR3 DNA: TGCGCCAGCAGCTTGGATGGCAGGGTGGCCTATGGCTACACCTTC; CDR3 protein: CASSLDGRVAYGYTF
V gene: TRBV4-1; D gene: TRBD2; clone size: few; J gene: TRBJ2-7; CDR3 DNA: TGCGCCAGCGGTGTCGGGAGGAACTACGAGCAGTACTTC; CDR3 protein: CASGVGRNYEQYF
V gene: TRBV5-1; D gene: TRBD1; clone size: .; J gene: TRBJ1-2; CDR3 DNA: TGCGCCAGCAGCTCGACAGGGGCCTACTATGGCTACACCTTC; CDR3 protein: CASSSTGAYYGYTF
V gene: TRBV30; D gene: TRBD2; clone size: .; J gene: TRBJ2-1; CDR3 DNA: TGTGCCTGCAGCGGGACTACGTACAATGAGCAGTTCTTC; CDR3 protein: CACSGTTYNEQFF
V gene: TRBV28; D gene: .; clone size: .; J gene: TRBJ1-1; CDR3 DNA: TGTGCCAGCAGTTCGGTTTACACTGAAGCTTTCTTT; CDR3 protein: CASSSVYTEAFF
V gene: TRBV4-2; D gene: TRBD2; clone size: .; J gene: TRBJ2-1; CDR3 DNA: TGTGCCAGCAGCCAAGATTGGACTAGCGGCTACAATGAGCAGTTCTTC; CDR3 protein: CASSQDWTSGYNEQFF
V gene: TRBV5-4; D gene: TRBD2; clone size: .; J gene: TRBJ2-2; CDR3 DNA: TGTGCCAGCAGCCTGTCACCATCTAGCGGGGGGAACACCGGGGAGCTGTTTTTT; CDR3 protein: CASSLSPSSGGNTGELFF
V gene: TRBV10-3; D gene: .; clone size: few; J gene: TRBJ1-1; CDR3 DNA: TGTGCCATCAGTGAGGGCCACAACACTGAAGCTTTCTTT; CDR3 protein: CAISEGHNTEAFF
V gene: TRBV7-3; D gene: .; clone size: .; J gene: TRBJ2-7; CDR3 DNA: TGTGCCAGCAGCCCAGATAGCCACCCGCGCGAGCAGTACTTC; CDR3 protein: CASSPDSHPREQYF
V gene: TRBV11-3; D gene: .; clone size: .; J gene: TRBJ2-4; CDR3 DNA: TGTGCCAGCAGCTTAGGGAGATTGTTAGCCAAAAACATTCAGTACTTC; CDR3 protein: CASSLGRLLAKNIQYF
V gene: TRBV30; D gene: .; clone size: .; J gene: TRBJ1-1; CDR3 DNA: TGTGCCTGGACCGAGGGGAACACTGAAGCTTTCTTT; CDR3 protein: CAWTEGNTEAFF
V gene: TRBV9; D gene: .; clone size: .; J gene: TRBJ2-1; CDR3 DNA: TGTGCCAGCAGCGTAGCGGAGGGGAACAATGAGCAGTTCTTC; CDR3 protein: CASSVAEGNNEQFF
V gene: TRBV18; D gene: .; clone size: few; J gene: TRBJ2-2; CDR3 DNA: TGTGCCAGCTCACCCGGACTAATCGAGCTGTTTTTT; CDR3 protein: CASSPGLIELFF
V gene: TRBV5-6; D gene: .; clone size: .; J gene: TRBJ1-1; CDR3 DNA: TGTGCCAGCAGCTTGCCCAACAAGGGGTACGGAGCTTTCTTT; CDR3 protein: CASSLPNKGYGAFF
V gene: TRBV29-1; D gene: .; clone size: .; J gene: TRBJ1-2; CDR3 DNA: TGCAGCGACACCGGGGGTTATGGCTACACCTTC; CDR3 protein: CSDTGGYGYTF
V gene: TRBV18; D gene: .; clone size: .; J gene: TRBJ2-5; CDR3 DNA: TGTGCCAGCTCACCCAGTATCCAAGAGACCCAGTACTTC; CDR3 protein: CASSPSIQETQYF
V gene: TRBV5-1; D gene: TRBD2; clone size: .; J gene: TRBJ2-2; CDR3 DNA: TGCGCCACCAGGGGAGCTAGCGGGGATTCCGGGGAGCTGTTTTTT; CDR3 protein: CATRGASGDSGELFF
V gene: TRBV6-1; D gene: .; clone size: .; J gene: TRBJ1-2; CDR3 DNA: TGTGCCAGCAGTGAAGTTCGGGATTATGGCTACACCTTC; CDR3 protein: CASSEVRDYGYTF
V gene: TRBV7-3; D gene: TRBD2; clone size: .; J gene: TRBJ2-1; CDR3 DNA: TGTGCCAGCAGCTCTTCTAGCGGGGTCTACAATGAGCAGTTCTTC; CDR3 protein: CASSSSSGVYNEQFF
V gene: TRBV5-6; D gene: .; clone size: .; J gene: TRBJ2-7; CDR3 DNA: TGTGCCAGCAGCCCAACCGACAGGTCCTACGAGCAGTACTTC; CDR3 protein: CASSPTDRSYEQYF
V gene: TRBV7-3; D gene: TRBD1; clone size: once; J gene: TRBJ1-1; CDR3 DNA: TGTGCCAGCAGCTACAACAGGGGTGGGAACACTGAAGCTTTCTTT; CDR3 protein: CASSYNRGGNTEAFF
V gene: TRBV29-1; D gene: TRBD2; clone size: .; J gene: TRBJ2-5; CDR3 DNA: TGCAGCGCCCCCCGAGAGACTAGCGGTAAAGAGACCCAGTACTTC; CDR3 protein: CSAPRETSGKETQYF
V gene: TRBV11-3; D gene: TRBD1; clone size: .; J gene: TRBJ2-1; CDR3 DNA: TGTGCCAGCAGCTTAGAGGGACAGATTTACAATGAGCAGTTCTTC; CDR3 protein: CASSLEGQIYNEQFF